This entry concerns a single TCR beta chain. This table comes from immunoSEQ multiplex PCR, and its TCRdb copy is limited to in-frame clones, with some not included. The repertoire holds approximately 210,000 clones, with roughly nine tenths as singletons. Germline V gene sequence: CDR1 LNHDA, CDR2 SQIVND (reference sequence). The CDR3 runs to 13 residues. Trimming shortened V by 1 base and J by 5 bases, and 6 bases separated the two germline ends. This entry belongs to a study of control samples from healthy donors and cancer patients. The chain links TRBV19 to TRBJ2-1; the D is unclear. This receptor was obtained from a man aged 30-40 years in good health. Sequencing was performed on blood. CDR3: CASSIGQNNEQFF. CDR3 sequence (DNA): TGTGCCAGTAGTATAGGACAAAACAATGAGCAGTTCTTC.